The rows below give T cell receptor beta chains drawn from one sample of a study of blood T cell repertoires in COVID-19. Measured with immunoSEQ multiplex PCR; TCRdb has only the in-frame clones, and not every one. Of over 200,000 clones in the sample, about nine tenths are singletons; the top ten hold 2.7%. Sequenced input: peripheral blood. The receptors shown here come from a woman between 55 and 75 years old with acute or convalescent COVID-19. Both conserved end residues are part of each CDR3. D genes are given only for firm matches. For some rows the clone size is stated as once, few or many, or as a class when expanded; others skip it.

j_call clone_size v_call d_call cdr3_nt cdr3_aa
TRBJ2-3 NA TRBV14 TRBD2 TGTGCCAGCAGCCCGCTAGCGGCGCTCACAGATACGCAGTATTTT CASSPLAALTDTQYF
TRBJ2-1 NA TRBV24-1 NA TGTGCCACCAGTGATTTGGGGCAGAGCTCCTACAATGAGCAGTTCTTC CATSDLGQSSYNEQFF
TRBJ2-7 NA TRBV7-9 NA TGTGCCAGCAGTCAGGGAGGTTCCTACGAGCAGTACTTC CASSQGGSYEQYF
TRBJ2-7 NA TRBV10-3 NA TGTGCCACCCGTGCGGGGTTAGGCGAGCAGTACTTC CATRAGLGEQYF
TRBJ2-7 NA TRBV6-6 NA TGTGCCAGCAGTTACTCGTCAGGCTCGTTCGAGCAGTACTTC CASSYSSGSFEQYF
TRBJ1-2 few TRBV9 NA TGTGCCAGCAGCCCCCTCGGGGGTAAAAACTATGGCTACACCTTC CASSPLGGKNYGYTF
TRBJ1-2 NA TRBV29-1 TRBD1 TGCAGCGCGGAGAGAGACAGGGGTTGGGGCTACACCTTC CSAERDRGWGYTF
TRBJ2-7 NA TRBV5-5 TRBD1 TGTGCCAGCAGCCTCGGGACAGGGGGTTCCTACGAGCAGTACTTC CASSLGTGGSYEQYF
TRBJ2-3 NA TRBV27 TRBD2 TGTGCCAGCAGATCTCTAGCGGGAGGGAGGACAGATACGCAGTATTTT CASRSLAGGRTDTQYF
TRBJ1-4 NA TRBV5-1 NA TGCGCCAGCAGCTTGGTGGCGGCAGCAACTAATGAAAAACTGTTTTTT CASSLVAAATNEKLFF
TRBJ2-3 NA TRBV4-1 NA TGCGCCAGCAGCCAAGAGTCCCAAGAAGCCCCCACAGATACGCAGTATTTT CASSQESQEAPTDTQYF
TRBJ2-3 NA TRBV11-3 NA TGTGCCAGCAGCTTAGATGCAGGGACAGATACGCAGTATTTT CASSLDAGTDTQYF
TRBJ1-2 NA TRBV30 NA TGTGCCTGGAGCGGGGTGACTATTTATGGCTACACCTTC CAWSGVTIYGYTF
TRBJ1-1 NA TRBV6-5 NA TGTGCCAGCGTGGAGGAAGTAGCTTTCTTT CASVEEVAFF
TRBJ1-5 NA TRBV5-5 NA TGTGCCAGCAGCTTGGAAGGGGGACCTCAGCCCCAGCATTTT CASSLEGGPQPQHF
TRBJ1-1 NA TRBV5-1 NA TGCGCCAGCACCCTTTCACCGGGGGGCATGAACACTGAAGCTTTCTTT CASTLSPGGMNTEAFF
TRBJ2-7 NA TRBV4-3 TRBD1 TGCGCCAGCAGCCAAGAGACAGGGCCGATGGGCCTTTCCTACGAGCAGTACTTC CASSQETGPMGLSYEQYF
TRBJ2-7 once TRBV5-1 NA TGCGCCAGCAGCTTGGAAGTAGGCAGGGACTCCTACGAGCAGTACTTC CASSLEVGRDSYEQYF
TRBJ1-6 NA TRBV9 NA TGTGCCAGCAGCTCTCCGACAGGCTATAATTCACCCCTCCACTTT CASSSPTGYNSPLHF
TRBJ2-7 once TRBV19 NA TGTGCCAGTAGTATTTCGAGGGCTCGGGACGAGCAGTACTTC CASSISRARDEQYF
TRBJ1-4 NA TRBV30 NA TGTGCCTGGAGTGTAGTAAGCGGGCCTAATGAAAAACTGTTTTTT CAWSVVSGPNEKLFF
TRBJ1-2 NA TRBV27 TRBD1 TGTGCCAGCAGTGGTCGGGACAGGACGCTTCTTTATGGCTACACCTTC CASSGRDRTLLYGYTF
TRBJ2-7 NA TRBV28 NA TGTGCCAGCAGCGCCTCCGACATAGCCTACGAGCAGTACTTC CASSASDIAYEQYF
TRBJ2-6 NA TRBV14 NA TGTGCCAGCAGCTCAATCGGGACACGCTACTCTGGGGCCAACGTCCTGACTTTC CASSSIGTRYSGANVLTF
TRBJ2-1 NA TRBV7-9 TRBD2 TGTGCCAGCAGCCGTCTACTAGCGGGAGTTTACAATGAGCAGTTCTTC CASSRLLAGVYNEQFF
TRBJ1-6 NA TRBV3-1/TRBV3-2 TRBD1 TGTGCCAGCAGCCAAGGGGGACAGGGGGCTAATTCACCCCTCCACTTT CASSQGGQGANSPLHF
TRBJ2-3 once TRBV6-5 NA TGTGCCAGCAGAAAGGGGGGGGAGTATGCAGATACGCAGTATTTT CASRKGGEYADTQYF
TRBJ2-7 NA TRBV3-1/TRBV3-2 NA TGTGCCAGCAGCCAAGGGTCAGGAACCTACGAGCAGTACTTC CASSQGSGTYEQYF
TRBJ1-2 NA TRBV11-2 TRBD1 TGTGCCAGCAGCCCTTGGGCCGGGACAGGGGGCGCGTTGGGCTATGGCTACACCTTC CASSPWAGTGGALGYGYTF
TRBJ2-3 NA TRBV18 TRBD2 TGTGCCAGCTCACCAGGACTAGCGGGAGGGAGCACAGATACGCAGTATTTT CASSPGLAGGSTDTQYF
TRBJ1-3 NA TRBV21-1 NA TGTGCCAGCAACAACGACAGGGGAGTAACCGGAAACACCATATATTTT CASNNDRGVTGNTIYF
TRBJ2-1 once TRBV5-4 TRBD2 TGTGCCAGCAGCGCCCCGGGACTAGCGGGAGGGTCCTACAATGAGCAGTTCTTC CASSAPGLAGGSYNEQFF
TRBJ2-2 once TRBV6-2/TRBV6-3 TRBD2 TGTGCCAGCAGTTGGGGGGGACTGAACACCGGGGAGCTGTTTTTT CASSWGGLNTGELFF
TRBJ1-2 NA TRBV30 TRBD1 TGTGCCTGGACAGGGACAGACTATGGCTACACCTTC CAWTGTDYGYTF
TRBJ2-3 NA TRBV19 TRBD1 TGTGCCAGTAGTAAGGAGGGACAGGGAACAGATACGCAGTATTTT CASSKEGQGTDTQYF
TRBJ1-3 NA TRBV20-1 NA TGCAGTGCTAGTAACCCTACCTCTGGAAACACCATATATTTT CSASNPTSGNTIYF
TRBJ2-5 NA TRBV30 NA TGTGCCTGGGGGAGAGGCGACGGGACACAAGAGACCCAGTACTTC CAWGRGDGTQETQYF
TRBJ2-5 once TRBV15 TRBD1 TGTGCCACCAAGGGACAGGGGGTTGGAGAGACCCAGTACTTC CATKGQGVGETQYF
TRBJ1-1 many TRBV2 NA TGTGCCAGCAGTGAAAGGGGGGGGAACACTGAAGCTTTCTTT CASSERGGNTEAFF
TRBJ2-1 once TRBV7-8 TRBD1 TGTGCCAGCAGCCCCCGGGACAGCTCCTACAATGAGCAGTTCTTC CASSPRDSSYNEQFF
TRBJ1-1 NA TRBV5-1 NA TGCGCCAGCAGCTTCGGGGAACCCGGGACTGAAGCTTTCTTT CASSFGEPGTEAFF
TRBJ1-6 NA TRBV27 TRBD1 TGTGCCAGCAGTTCGCTACAGGGGGTTCGGTCCTATAATTCACCCCTCCACTTT CASSSLQGVRSYNSPLHF
TRBJ1-4 NA TRBV24-1 TRBD1 TGTGCCACCAGTGACCCCCGGACAGGGGAGAAGGAAAAACTGTTTTTT CATSDPRTGEKEKLFF
TRBJ1-5 NA TRBV15 NA TGTGCCACCAGCAGAGGTTATGGCAATCAGCCCCAGCATTTT CATSRGYGNQPQHF
TRBJ1-3 NA TRBV15 TRBD1 TGTGCCACCAGCAGAGATTATAGGGGACAGGGAGACTCTGGAAACACCATATATTTT CATSRDYRGQGDSGNTIYF
TRBJ2-7 NA TRBV4-3 NA TGCGCCAGCAGCCAAGTTGCACAGGGAGTGAACGAGCAGTACTTC CASSQVAQGVNEQYF
TRBJ1-4 NA TRBV6-6 NA TGTGCCAGCAGTTACGAACATCGGGGTGAAAAACTGTTTTTT CASSYEHRGEKLFF
TRBJ2-5 NA TRBV3-1/TRBV3-2 TRBD1 TGTGCCAGCAGCCGAGGGACAGGGGGCACGGAGACCCAGTACTTC CASSRGTGGTETQYF
TRBJ2-2 NA TRBV24-1 NA TGTGCCACCAGTGACCTCGGACAGACGAACACCGGGGAGCTGTTTTTT CATSDLGQTNTGELFF